The 13 T cell receptor beta chains in this list originate from one sample, sequenced in a study of blood T cell repertoires in COVID-19 (TCRdb year 2020). Library preparation was by the immunoSEQ multiplex PCR assay. TCRdb provides this immuneACCESS table in a form limited to in-frame rearrangements. Some clones are lacking; in checked studies, under half of them reflect an unresolved V gene, and why the rest are absent is not known. In all, the sample holds some 200,000 clones, and around 83% of those were seen once. Approximately 6.5% of the sample is held by the ten biggest clonotypes. The sample taken for sequencing was peripheral blood. The receptors stem from a woman of 80 years or more in a cohort sampled during active or convalescent COVID-19.

CDR3 amino acids: CATRRSGGGADTQYF. In nucleotides, the CDR3 is TGTGCCACCCGGAGGTCCGGGGGTGGGGCGGATACGCAGTATTTT. The chain is built from TRBV27 and TRBJ2-3, with D possibly matching TRBD2 (6 bases). The CDR3 covers 15 residues. V was trimmed by 10 bases and J by 6 bases, leaving 23 bases between them. Germline V gives CDR1 MNHEY, CDR2 SMNVEV (reference sequence).

The chain recombines TRBV3-1 (or the pseudogene TRBV3-2) with TRBJ1-1, with D possibly matching TRBD1 (6 bases). Trimming shortened V by 5 bases and J by 3 bases, and 13 bases separated the two germline ends. CDR3 size: 14 residues. Germline CDR1 and CDR2: LGHDT and YNNKEL (reference sequence). The CDR3 protein is CASSLRDTYTEAFF. The DNA of the CDR3 is TGTGCCAGCAGCTTAAGGGACACCTACACTGAAGCTTTCTTT.

This clone was picked up one time. The chain combines TRBV19 with TRBJ1-4; 9 nucleotides agree with TRBD1. V gave up 5 bases and J gave up 6 bases; unmatched junction bases: 13. The germline V gene has CDR1 LNHDA and CDR2 SQIVND (reference sequence). The CDR3 has 17 residues. In nucleotides, the CDR3 is TGTGCCAGTAGTTCTTGGGACACAGGGGGCCTTGATGAAAAACTGTTTTTT. It translates to CASSSWDTGGLDEKLFF. The full variable domain, rest sourced from reference TRBV19 and TRBJ1-4, is DGGITQSPKYLFRKEGQNVTLSCEQNLNHDAMYWYRQDPGQGLRLIYYSQIVNDFQKGDIAEGYSVSREKKESFPLTVTSAQKNPTAFYLCASSSWDTGGLDEKLFFGSGTQLSVL.

The chain links TRBV19 to TRBJ2-2; perhaps TRBD2 as D (5 bases). CDR1 and CDR2 from the germline V gene are LNHDA and SQIVND (reference sequence). V lost 8 bases to trimming and J lost 3 bases, with 13 bases between them. This CDR3 is built from 14 residues. CDR3 sequence: CASEWNSDTGELFF. The CDR3 nucleotides are TGTGCCAGTGAGTGGAATAGCGACACCGGGGAGCTGTTTTTT.

V and J are TRBV7-8 and TRBJ1-1; D uncertain. The CDR3 extends over 15 amino acids. Germline CDR1 SGHVS, CDR2 FQNEAQ. V gave up 1 base and J gave up 0 bases, with 9 bases separating them. The DNA for the CDR3 is TGTGCCAGCAGCTTAGTTACAACCGTGAACACTGAAGCTTTCTTT. Translation: CASSLVTTVNTEAFF.

This clone came up once. This chain uses TRBV11-3 with TRBJ1-1; a weak D match, TRBD1 (5 bases). Germline lookup yields CDR1 SGHNT and CDR2 YENEEA. V gave up 1 base and J gave up 2 bases, with 8 bases separating them. There are 14 residues in the CDR3. The CDR3: CASSLGQINTEAFF. In nucleotides, the CDR3 is TGTGCCAGCAGCTTAGGACAGATCAACACTGAAGCTTTCTTT.

The gene calls are TRBV27 and TRBJ1-2, with D tentatively TRBD1 (6 bases). Germline V lookup: CDR1 MNHEY, CDR2 SMNVEV (reference sequence). The CDR3 is 15 residues long. Trimming removed 5 bases at V and 8 bases at J, with 21 bases between. CDR3 sequence reads: CASSPHRVEVVGYTF. CDR3 bases: TGTGCCAGCAGTCCCCACAGGGTTGAAGTCGTCGGCTACACCTTC.

The V gene is TRBV6-5, the J gene TRBJ2-7; 8 bases map to TRBD2. The germline CDR1 and CDR2 sequences are MNHEY and SVGAGI. CDR3 size: 15 residues. Losses at the gene ends were 6 bases for V and 3 bases for J; bases not matched to a gene: 10. CDR3 sequence reads: CASSSPTSGNYEQYV. The CDR3 bases are TGTGCCAGCAGCTCCCCCACTAGCGGCAACTACGAGCAGTACGTC.

The chain employs TRBV29-1 and TRBJ1-1; a weak D match, TRBD1 (6 bases). The V and J ends lost 6 bases and 1 base respectively, with 9 bases between them. The CDR3 is made up of 12 amino acids. The germline CDR1 and CDR2 sequences are SQVTM and ANQGSEA. The CDR3 sequence: CSVETGNTEAFF. The CDR3 DNA is TGCAGCGTGGAGACAGGGAACACTGAAGCTTTCTTT.

The chain carries TRBV5-1 and TRBJ1-5, with 8 bases that match TRBD1. The CDR3 totals 14 residues. With V trimmed by 4 bases and J by 5 bases, 5 bases remained unmatched. Germline V gene sequence: CDR1 SGHRS, CDR2 YFSETQ. Written as DNA, the CDR3 is TGCGCCAGCAGCCAAGACAGGGGAGATCAGCCCCAGCATTTT. Translation gives CASSQDRGDQPQHF.

The chain has TRBV19 and TRBJ2-3; TRBD1 matches at 9 bases. There are 16 residues in the CDR3. The V gene's germline CDR1 is LNHDA and CDR2 SQIVND (reference sequence). Trimming at V came to 5 bases and at J to 4 bases, leaving 10 bases not matched to a gene. The CDR3 DNA is TGTGCCAGTAGTCCCGGGGGACAGGGAGGGGCAGATACGCAGTATTTT. This gives the protein CASSPGGQGGADTQYF.

CDR3: CASSPVLTFHSYNSPLHF. In nucleotides, the CDR3 is TGTGCCAGCTCACCCGTTCTGACATTTCACTCCTATAATTCACCCCTCCACTTT. The chain uses TRBV18 and TRBJ1-6; D uncertain. The CDR3 sequence is 18 residues long. From germline, CDR1 is KGHSH and CDR2 LQKENI. The V and J ends lost 3 bases and 0 bases respectively, with 15 bases between them.

The chain couples TRBV4-2 to TRBJ1-4; 8 bases line up with TRBD1. This CDR3 is 13 amino acids long. With 7 bases clipped from V and 8 bases from J, the junction kept 6 bases outside the gene matches. The germline V gene has CDR1 LGHNA and CDR2 YNFKEQ. CDR3 sequence reads: CASTTGGEEKLFF. In DNA form, the CDR3 reads TGTGCCAGCACCACAGGGGGGGAAGAAAAACTGTTTTTT.